Detailed here is one T cell receptor (beta chain). The sample comes from a study of blood T cell repertoires in COVID-19. Overall study context: Italy, Spain and the United States were the sources of the convalescent and acute COVID-19 samples. T cells, B-cell-depleted T cells, or PBMCs supplied cDNA or gDNA.

As handled by the study authors: Researchers report that nucleated cell counts were estimated from reference gene primer amplification. Profiled with immunoSEQ multiplex PCR; TCRdb holds only in-frame clones, not every one. V and J calls and clone size follow that table, whereas D and trimming were derived from the DNA. The data contain 180,000 or so clones, more than 80% of them singletons. The CDR3 consists of 16 residues. With 2 bases clipped from V and 5 bases from J, the junction kept 8 bases outside the gene matches. Germline CDR1 SGHRS, CDR2 YFSETQ. This sequence was found in a woman aged 55-70 years with acute or convalescent COVID-19. The rearrangement uses TRBV5-1 and TRBJ2-2; 8 nucleotides agree with TRBD2. Input material: peripheral blood. CDR3 bases: TGCGCCAGCAGCTTAGTAGCGGGAAGGGGGACCGGGGAGCTGTTTTTT. Protein product: CASSLVAGRGTGELFF.